This T cell receptor beta chain was sequenced during a study of control samples from healthy donors and cancer patients. Profiling relied on immunoSEQ multiplex PCR, and the TCRdb table lists in-frame clones only, not all of them. The repertoire holds about 98,000 clones, 75% to 85% seen once, with more than 9% in the top ten. V lost 4 bases, J lost 0 bases, and 20 bases lay in between. CDR3 size: 19 residues. Germline V gene sequence: CDR1 SGHRS, CDR2 YFSETQ. The source material was blood. The chain joins TRBV5-1 to TRBJ2-6; perhaps TRBD1 as D (6 bases). The receptor comes from a woman aged 30 to 39 in good health. Here the CDR3 DNA reads TGCGCCAGCAGCCCCGAAGCCGGGACAAAGTTCTCTGGGGCCAACGTCCTGACTTTC. Encoded protein: CASSPEAGTKFSGANVLTF.